This entry concerns a single T cell receptor (beta chain). In the authors' workflow: Quantification of nucleated cells was approximated via reference gene primer amplification. Sequencing was performed with immunoSEQ multiplex PCR; in TCRdb, only in-frame clones are kept and a portion is missing. That table is the source of V, J and clone size, and D and trimming were worked out from the DNA. The table records 150,000 or so clones, around 87% of them present only once. The data were taken from a study of blood T cell repertoires in COVID-19. Sequencing input: peripheral blood. This clonotype was obtained from a man aged 18 to 30 with COVID-19, enrolled during active disease.

CDR3 loop: CASSPIRESSSSFEQYF. CDR3 in DNA: TGTGCCAGCAGCCCTATCCGGGAATCCTCGAGTTCGTTCGAGCAGTACTTC. The genes are TRBV7-2 and TRBJ2-7; tentatively, D is TRBD2 (5 bases). This CDR3 spans 17 amino acids. In germline, CDR1 is SGHTA, CDR2 FQGNSA. The V end was cut by 5 bases, the J end by 6 bases, with 26 bases between. The whole variable domain, remainder taken from reference TRBV7-2 and TRBJ2-7, is GAGVSQSPSNKVTEKGKDVELRCDPISGHTALYWYRQSLGQGLEFLIYFQGNSAPDKSGLPSDRFSAERTGGSVSTLTIQRTQQEDSAVYLCASSPIRESSSSFEQYFGPGTRLTVT.